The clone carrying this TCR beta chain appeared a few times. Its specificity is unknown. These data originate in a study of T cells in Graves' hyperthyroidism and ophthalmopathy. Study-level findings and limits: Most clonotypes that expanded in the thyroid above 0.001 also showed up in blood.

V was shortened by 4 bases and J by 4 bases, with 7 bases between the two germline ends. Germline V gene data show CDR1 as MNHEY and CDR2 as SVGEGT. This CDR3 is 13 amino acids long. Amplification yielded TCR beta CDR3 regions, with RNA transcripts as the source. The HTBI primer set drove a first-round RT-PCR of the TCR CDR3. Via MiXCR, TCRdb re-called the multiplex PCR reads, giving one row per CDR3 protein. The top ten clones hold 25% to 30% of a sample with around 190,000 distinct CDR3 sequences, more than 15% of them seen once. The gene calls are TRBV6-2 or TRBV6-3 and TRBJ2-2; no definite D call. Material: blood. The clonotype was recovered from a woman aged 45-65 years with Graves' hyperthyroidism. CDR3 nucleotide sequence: TGTGCCAGCAGTTCTCACTTCACCGGGGAGCTGTTTTTT. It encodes CASSSHFTGELFF.